A single sample gave rise to the 32 T cell receptor beta chains below, sequenced in a study of cytomegalovirus exposure and HLA in healthy donors. The study ran its PCR with 60 Vbeta and 13 Jbeta primers. TCRdb's table, derived via immunoSEQ multiplex PCR, lists solely in-frame clones and lacks some. The sample contains some 200,000 clones, around 76% of which appear only once. Sequencing was performed on PBMCs. The receptors stem from a man between 18 and 29 years old in good health and CMV-seronegative.

In this sample, this clone turned up a few times. The rearrangement links TRBV28 to TRBJ1-5, with D possibly TRBD1 on 6 matching bases. There are 14 residues in the CDR3. The V end lost 5 bases, the J end lost 6 bases, and 14 bases lay between the germline ends. Germline assignment: CDR1 MDHEN and CDR2 SYDVKM. In DNA form, the CDR3 reads TGTGCCAGCAGTACACAGGGAGGGGGTCAGCCCCAGCATTTT. It yields the protein CASSTQGGGQPQHF. The whole variable domain, remainder taken from reference TRBV28 and TRBJ1-5, is DVKVTQSSRYLVKRTGEKVFLECVQDMDHENMFWYRQDPGLGLRLIYFSYDVKMKEKGDIPEGYSVSREKKERFSLILESASTNQTSMYLCASSTQGGGQPQHFGDGTRLSIL.

This chain joins TRBV7-3 and TRBJ1-6; D gene unclear. Trimming left V 0 bases short and J 7 bases short, with 10 bases between. The CDR3 is 15 amino acids. Germline CDR1 SGHTA, CDR2 FQGTGA. The CDR3 bases are TGTGCCAGCAGCTTAACTGCCGGTCCCAATTCACCCCTCCACTTT. Translation gives CASSLTAGPNSPLHF. The whole variable domain, filled in from reference TRBV7-3 and TRBJ1-6, reads GAGVSQTPSNKVTEKGKYVELRCDPISGHTALYWYRQSLGQGPEFLIYFQGTGAADDSGLPNDRFFAVRPEGSVSTLKIQRTERGDSAVYLCASSLTAGPNSPLHFGNGTRLTVT.

The V and J genes are TRBV30 and TRBJ2-1, with TRBD2 matching over 9 bases. V shed 0 bases, J shed 3 bases, and the junction held 6 bases outside the gene matches. CDR1 is GTSNPN, CDR2 SVGIG, per germline (reference sequence). This CDR3 comprises 16 residues. CDR3 nucleotides: TGTGCCTGGAGTGTACCTCTAGCGGGGAACTACAATGAGCAGTTCTTC. Amino acid sequence: CAWSVPLAGNYNEQFF.

In this sample, this clone turned up a few times. The rearrangement links TRBV15 to TRBJ2-1, with 11 positions matching TRBD1. V lost 6 bases and J lost 7; bases outside the gene matches: 8. Germline CDR1 reads LNHNV; CDR2 reads YYDKDF (reference sequence). This CDR3 is 15 amino acids long. The CDR3 sequence is CATSGTGGSRNEQFF. In DNA form, the CDR3 reads TGTGCCACCAGTGGGACAGGGGGGTCTAGGAATGAGCAGTTCTTC.

This chain uses TRBV30 with TRBJ2-1; D might be TRBD2 (7 bases). V lost 2 bases, J lost 8 bases, and 16 bases lay in between. This CDR3 contains 14 residues. Germline V gene data show CDR1 as GTSNPN and CDR2 as SVGIG (reference sequence). The CDR3 bases are TGTGCCTGGAGTAGGGGGGGGCGCAGGTATGAGCAGTTCTTC. This sequence encodes CAWSRGGRRYEQFF.

The chain carries TRBV27 and TRBJ1-3; D perhaps matches TRBD1 (5 bases). Trimming took 0 bases from V and 2 from J, leaving 11 bases between them. Germline lookup yields CDR1 MNHEY and CDR2 SMNVEV (reference sequence). This CDR3 is 16 amino acids long. The CDR3 region has the DNA TGTGCCAGCAGTTTATCTTGGGGGGGTCCTGGAAACACCATATATTTT. Its protein is CASSLSWGGPGNTIYF.

The CDR3, as DNA: TGTGCCAGCAGGCGAGGTAATCAGCCCCAGCATTTT. This encodes CASRRGNQPQHF. The V gene is TRBV25-1, the J gene TRBJ1-5; D ambiguous. Germline CDR1 reads MGHDK; CDR2 reads SYGVNS. The CDR3 has 12 residues. The V end lost 6 bases, the J end lost 4 bases, and 7 bases lay between the germline ends.

V and J are TRBV29-1 and TRBJ1-5; possible D gene TRBD1, 5 bases. Germline V gene sequence: CDR1 SQVTM, CDR2 ANQGSEA. The CDR3 is 14 amino acids. V lost 3 bases and J lost 2, with 11 bases in between. The DNA for the CDR3 is TGCAGCGTTGATACGGGGGACGGCAATCAGCCCCAGCATTTT. The encoded protein is CSVDTGDGNQPQHF.

The V and J genes are TRBV5-1 and TRBJ1-1; perhaps TRBD1 as D (6 bases). Germline values: CDR1 SGHRS, CDR2 YFSETQ. Trimming took off 0 bases at V and 4 bases at J, with 13 bases between the two ends. There are 15 residues in the CDR3. CDR3 loop: CASSLGDKASTEAFF. The DNA for the CDR3 is TGCGCCAGCAGCTTGGGGGACAAAGCGAGCACTGAAGCTTTCTTT.

V usage is TRBV2 and J usage is TRBJ2-3; 7 nucleotides agree with TRBD2. The CDR3 is made up of 13 amino acids. Germline V gives CDR1 SNHLY, CDR2 FYNNEI. Losses at the gene ends were 6 bases for V and 4 bases for J; bases not matched to a gene: 4. CDR3 nucleotides: TGTGCCAGCAGAAGACTAGCCCCAGATACGCAGTATTTT. Protein: CASRRLAPDTQYF. The whole variable domain, remainder taken from reference TRBV2 and TRBJ2-3, is EPEVTQTPSHQVTQMGQEVILRCVPISNHLYFYWYRQILGQKVEFLVSFYNNEISEKSEIFDDQFSVERPDGSNFTLKIRSTKLEDSAMYFCASRRLAPDTQYFGPGTRLTVL.

Concerning this clone itself: Other DNA sequences in the same sample also yield this CDR3. The chain combines TRBV6-1 with TRBJ2-7; the match to TRBD2 covers 8 bases. Germline CDR1 MNHNS, CDR2 SASEGT. The CDR3 sequence is 12 residues long. V gave up 11 bases and J gave up 3 bases; unmatched junction bases: 6. This chain's CDR3 is CAGRTSFYEQYF. The CDR3 coding sequence is TGTGCCGGAAGGACTAGCTTCTACGAGCAGTACTTC.

V usage is TRBV5-1 and J usage is TRBJ2-5, with D perhaps TRBD1 (6 bases). Trimming took 1 base from V and 2 from J, leaving 12 bases between them. CDR3 size: 15 residues. Germline CDR1 reads SGHRS; CDR2 reads YFSETQ. The CDR3 loop is CASSLTGSNQETQYF. The CDR3 DNA reads as TGCGCCAGCAGCTTGACAGGGAGTAATCAAGAGACCCAGTACTTC.

The chain joins TRBV5-6 to TRBJ2-5; unclear D gene. CDR1 and CDR2 from the germline V gene are SGHDT and YYEEEE. CDR3 length: 14 residues. V shed 0 bases and J shed 3 bases, with 9 bases lying between them. This CDR3 reads CASSLAFRKETQYF. The CDR3 nucleotides read TGTGCCAGCAGCTTGGCCTTCAGAAAAGAGACCCAGTACTTC.

The chain couples TRBV7-2 to TRBJ2-1, with 7 bases identical to TRBD2. Germline CDR1 SGHTA, CDR2 FQGNSA. This CDR3 spans 16 amino acids. The trim removed 1 base at V and 4 bases at J, leaving 7 bases unmatched. CDR3 sequence (DNA): TGTGCCAGCAGCTTAGGTACCAGCGGGATATACAATGAGCAGTTCTTC. This sequence encodes CASSLGTSGIYNEQFF.

The V and J genes are TRBV18 and TRBJ2-7; TRBD1 matches at 9 bases. CDR1 KGHSH and CDR2 LQKENI come from the germline V gene. This CDR3 spans 13 amino acids. J lost 7 bases, V lost 3 bases, and 4 bases had no gene match. The CDR3 bases are TGTGCCAGCTCACCGGACAGGGGCAGGGAGCAGTACTTC. Its translation: CASSPDRGREQYF.

Points on this clone: One junction end does not reproduce the germline sequence, and a read error may be involved. This chain links TRBV6-5 with TRBJ2-7; D gene ambiguous. Germline-derived CDR1 and CDR2 are MNHEY and SVGAGI. The CDR3 is 11 amino acids. The CDR3 is CASSDSREQYF. The CDR3 nucleotides are TGTGCCAGCAGTGACTCCCGCGAGCAGTACTTC.

V and J are TRBV6-1 and TRBJ1-1; D is ambiguous. The CDR3 covers 14 residues. With 8 bases removed from V and 4 bases from J, the gap between germline ends came to 17 bases. Germline values: CDR1 MNHNS, CDR2 SASEGT. The CDR3 spells CASQPRAQLTEAFF. The CDR3 DNA is TGTGCCAGCCAACCGAGGGCCCAGCTCACTGAAGCTTTCTTT.

In its sample, this clone was seen once. The chain employs TRBV15 and TRBJ1-2; 8 bases line up with TRBD1. This CDR3 is built from 20 residues. Germline V gives CDR1 LNHNV, CDR2 YYDKDF (reference sequence). The trim removed 3 bases at V and 3 bases at J, leaving 21 bases unmatched. The CDR3 nucleotides are TGTGCCACCAGCAGGGCAACCGGGACAGGTCTTCTCGGCGGTGACTATGGCTACACCTTC. Its translation is CATSRATGTGLLGGDYGYTF.

V and J are TRBV5-1 and TRBJ2-5, with D tentatively TRBD1 (6 bases). Judging by the DNA end, TRBJ2-7 fits better; the J call may be wrong. Germline loops: CDR1 SGHRS, CDR2 YFSETQ. The CDR3 has 13 residues. The CDR3 DNA is TGCGCCAGCAGACAGGGTGAGGGCTACGAGCAGTACTTC. Translating it yields CASRQGEGYEQYF.

CDR3: CASSPLGGANRYTGELFF. The CDR3 DNA reads as TGTGCCAGCTCACCCCTGGGGGGGGCGAATCGGTACACCGGGGAGCTGTTTTTT. The chain carries TRBV18 and TRBJ2-2; D may be TRBD2 (7 bases). The CDR3 consists of 18 residues. The V gene lost 3 bases and the J gene lost 3 bases, with 20 bases spanning the gap. Germline CDR1 and CDR2: KGHSH and LQKENI.

This chain joins TRBV6-5 and TRBJ2-7; tentatively, D is TRBD1 (6 bases). CDR1 and CDR2 from the germline V gene are MNHEY and SVGAGI. The CDR3 consists of 15 residues. V lost 6 bases and J lost 0, with 15 bases in between. The CDR3 spells CASRYDRSSSYEQYF. Here the CDR3 DNA reads TGTGCCAGCAGATACGACAGGTCCTCCTCCTACGAGCAGTACTTC.

The chain links TRBV6-1 to TRBJ2-2; 7 bases match TRBD1. This CDR3 region has 14 residues. Germline lookup yields CDR1 MNHNS and CDR2 SASEGT. J gave up 0 bases and V 10 bases, and 5 bases lay outside the gene matches. The CDR3 region is CATRGQPNTGELFF. CDR3 nucleotide sequence: TGTGCCACTCGGGGACAGCCGAACACCGGGGAGCTGTTTTTT.

V usage is TRBV28 and J usage is TRBJ2-7, with 15 positions matching TRBD2. Germline lookup yields CDR1 MDHEN and CDR2 SYDVKM. This CDR3 has 15 amino acids. V gave up 6 bases and J gave up 6 bases; unmatched junction bases: 6. CDR3: CASRSGTSGRSEQYF. The CDR3 DNA follows: TGTGCCAGCAGATCCGGGACTAGCGGGAGGAGCGAGCAGTACTTC.

V usage is TRBV11-2 and J usage is TRBJ2-2, with TRBD2 matching 14 bases. Trimming removed 3 bases from V and 2 bases from J; junction bases left unmatched: 5. Germline V gene sequence: CDR1 SGHAT, CDR2 FQNNGV. CDR3 length: 18 residues. Written as DNA, the CDR3 is TGTGCCAGCAGCTTCGGACTAGCGGGAGGACGAAACACCGGGGAGCTGTTTTTT. As protein: CASSFGLAGGRNTGELFF.

This rearrangement joins TRBV11-2 to TRBJ1-1, with a tentative D call TRBD1 (6 bases). Germline V lookup: CDR1 SGHAT, CDR2 FQNNGV. The V and J ends lost 4 bases and 4 bases respectively, with 16 bases between them. The CDR3 totals 15 residues. In DNA form, the CDR3 reads TGTGCCAGCAGCTCAAAGAGGGGGGGCGGCACTGAAGCTTTCTTT. Amino acid sequence: CASSSKRGGGTEAFF.

The gene calls are TRBV6-1 and TRBJ1-6; possible D gene TRBD1, 5 bases. The CDR3 contains 13 residues. V lost 8 bases to trimming and J lost 9 bases, with 14 bases between them. The germline gives CDR1 MNHNS, CDR2 SASEGT. The CDR3 reads CASWGVSGSPLHF. As DNA, the CDR3 is TGTGCCAGCTGGGGGGTCTCTGGTTCACCCCTCCACTTT.

This clone was counted only a few times. The rearrangement links TRBV10-3 to TRBJ2-1; TRBD1 agrees at 9 bases. V was clipped by 5 bases and J by 6 bases; unmatched bases: 5. The CDR3 runs to 14 residues. Germline CDR1 and CDR2: ENHRY and SYGVKD. The CDR3 DNA reads TGTGCCATCAGTCCACAGGGGGCCGGCAATGAGCAGTTCTTC. Protein product: CAISPQGAGNEQFF.

This clone occurred a few times. This chain joins TRBV30 and TRBJ2-2, with 7 bases fitting TRBD1. Germline CDR1 is GTSNPN and CDR2 is SVGIG (reference sequence). The V and J ends lost 2 bases and 7 bases, in that order; junction bases with no gene match: 4. This CDR3 has 13 residues. The CDR3 reads CAWSIRQGGELFF. CDR3 DNA sequence: TGTGCCTGGAGTATTCGACAGGGCGGGGAGCTGTTTTTT.

Written as DNA, the CDR3 is TGTGCCAGCAGTTCGGGACTGTTCTACAATGAGCAGTTCTTC. Translating gives CASSSGLFYNEQFF. The chain combines TRBV28 with TRBJ2-1; perhaps TRBD2 as D (6 bases). The germline gives CDR1 MDHEN, CDR2 SYDVKM. There are 14 residues in the CDR3. The V and J ends lost 4 bases and 3 bases respectively, with 10 bases between them.

This clone was detected once. The chain is built from TRBV25-1 and TRBJ2-5; 13 bases line up with TRBD2. V gave up 6 bases and J gave up 1 base; unmatched junction bases: 11. In germline, CDR1 is MGHDK, CDR2 SYGVNS. The CDR3 has 18 residues. In DNA, the CDR3 is TGTGCCAGCAGCAAGACTAGCGGGAGGCATGACTCCCAAGAGACCCAGTACTTC. Translated: CASSKTSGRHDSQETQYF. Supplemented by reference TRBV25-1 and TRBJ2-5, the full variable domain reads EADIYQTPRYLVIGTGKKITLECSQTMGHDKMYWYQQDPGMELHLIHYSYGVNSTEKGDLSSESTVSRIRTEHFPLTLESARPSHTSQYLCASSKTSGRHDSQETQYFGPGTRLLVL.

CDR3 region: CASGQGAYEQYF. The CDR3 nucleotides are TGTGCCAGCGGACAGGGGGCATACGAGCAGTACTTC. The chain couples TRBV27 to TRBJ2-7; 11 bases map to TRBD1. Germline-derived CDR1 and CDR2 are MNHEY and SMNVEV (reference sequence). V lost 8 bases and J lost 4; bases outside the gene matches: 1. The CDR3 is 12 amino acids.

The chain uses TRBV11-2 and TRBJ2-7; a possible D gene is TRBD1 (5 bases). Trimming shortened V by 0 bases and J by 2 bases, and 5 bases separated the two germline ends. The germline V gene has CDR1 SGHAT and CDR2 FQNNGV. The CDR3 consists of 13 residues. CDR3 region: CASSLDRAYEQYF. CDR3 nucleotides: TGTGCCAGCAGCTTAGACAGGGCCTACGAGCAGTACTTC.